This TCR beta chain was captured by sequencing in a study of cytomegalovirus exposure and HLA in healthy donors. Worth noting for this clone: What it binds is not known.

Study outcomes and limitations: Some public TCRs appeared in many individuals, while most sequences were rare.

Both 60 Vbeta primers and 13 Jbeta primers went into the PCR. Generated by immunoSEQ multiplex PCR, the TCRdb table keeps only in-frame clones and is missing some. In the table there are about 150,000 clones, 66% of which are singletons. Germline lookup yields CDR1 LNHDA and CDR2 SQIVND (reference sequence). The CDR3 loop spans 13 amino acids. V lost 4 bases, J lost 4 bases, and 3 bases stayed unmatched. Sequenced sample: PBMCs. This chain connects TRBV19 to TRBJ2-7, with 8 positions matching TRBD2. The sequence was obtained from a human donor in good health. CDR3 DNA sequence: TGTGCCAGTAGTAGCGGGAGGAGGTACGAGCAGTACTTC. Its protein product is CASSSGRRYEQYF.